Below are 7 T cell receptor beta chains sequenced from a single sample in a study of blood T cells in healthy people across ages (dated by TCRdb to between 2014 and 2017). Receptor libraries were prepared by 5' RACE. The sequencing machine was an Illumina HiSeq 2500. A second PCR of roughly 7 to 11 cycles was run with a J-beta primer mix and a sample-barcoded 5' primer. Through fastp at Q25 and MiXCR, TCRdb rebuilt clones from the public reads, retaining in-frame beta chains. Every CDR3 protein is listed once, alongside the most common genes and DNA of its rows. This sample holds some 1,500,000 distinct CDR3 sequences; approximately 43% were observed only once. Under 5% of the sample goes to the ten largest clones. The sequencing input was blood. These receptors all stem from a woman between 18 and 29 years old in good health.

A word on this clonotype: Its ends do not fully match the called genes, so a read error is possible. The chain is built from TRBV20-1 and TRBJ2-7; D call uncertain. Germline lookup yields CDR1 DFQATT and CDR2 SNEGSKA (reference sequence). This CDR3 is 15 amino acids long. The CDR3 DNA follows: TGCAGTGCTAGAGTCTCCGGATCCTCCTCGGGCGAGCTGTACTTC. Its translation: CSARVSGSSSGELYF.

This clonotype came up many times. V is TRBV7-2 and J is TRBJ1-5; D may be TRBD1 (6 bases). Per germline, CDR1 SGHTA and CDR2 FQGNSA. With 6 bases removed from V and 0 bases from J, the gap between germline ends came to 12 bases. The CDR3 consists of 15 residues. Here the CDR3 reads CASSSQGYSNQPQHF. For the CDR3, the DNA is TGTGCCAGCAGTTCACAGGGATATAGCAATCAGCCCCAGCATTTT.

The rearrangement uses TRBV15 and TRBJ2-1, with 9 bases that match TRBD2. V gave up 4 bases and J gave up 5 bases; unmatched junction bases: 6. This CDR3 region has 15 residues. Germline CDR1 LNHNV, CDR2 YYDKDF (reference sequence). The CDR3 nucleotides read TGTGCCACCAGCAAAACTAGCGGGCTGCACAATGAGCAGTTCTTC. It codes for CATSKTSGLHNEQFF.

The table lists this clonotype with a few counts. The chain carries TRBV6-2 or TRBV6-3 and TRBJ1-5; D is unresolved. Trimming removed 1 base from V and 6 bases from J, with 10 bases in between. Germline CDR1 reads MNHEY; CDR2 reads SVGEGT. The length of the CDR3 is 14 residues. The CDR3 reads CASSYFGQSQPQHF. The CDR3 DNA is TGTGCCAGCAGTTACTTCGGGCAGTCTCAGCCCCAGCATTTT.

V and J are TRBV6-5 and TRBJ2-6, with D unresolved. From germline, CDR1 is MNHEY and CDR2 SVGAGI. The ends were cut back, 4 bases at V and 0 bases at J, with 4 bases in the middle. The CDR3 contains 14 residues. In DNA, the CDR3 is TGTGCCAGCAGTTCCACCTCTGGGGCCAACGTCCTGACTTTC. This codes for CASSSTSGANVLTF.

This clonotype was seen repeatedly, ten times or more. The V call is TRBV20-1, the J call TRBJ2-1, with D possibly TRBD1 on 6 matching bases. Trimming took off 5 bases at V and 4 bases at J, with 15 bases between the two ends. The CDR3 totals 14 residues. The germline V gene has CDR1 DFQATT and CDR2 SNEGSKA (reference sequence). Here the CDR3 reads CSAETGQLYNEQFF. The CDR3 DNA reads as TGCAGTGCTGAAACGGGACAACTTTACAATGAGCAGTTCTTC.

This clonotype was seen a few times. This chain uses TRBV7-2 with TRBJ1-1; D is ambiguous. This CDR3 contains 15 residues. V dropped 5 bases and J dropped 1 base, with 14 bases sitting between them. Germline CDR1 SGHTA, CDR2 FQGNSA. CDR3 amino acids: CASSASLGKNTEAFF. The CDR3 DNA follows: TGTGCCAGCAGCGCAAGCCTCGGTAAGAACACTGAAGCTTTCTTT. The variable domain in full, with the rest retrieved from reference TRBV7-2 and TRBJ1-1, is GAGVSQSPSNKVTEKGKDVELRCDPISGHTALYWYRQSLGQGLEFLIYFQGNSAPDKSGLPSDRFSAERTGGSVSTLTIQRTQQEDSAVYLCASSASLGKNTEAFFGQGTRLTVV.